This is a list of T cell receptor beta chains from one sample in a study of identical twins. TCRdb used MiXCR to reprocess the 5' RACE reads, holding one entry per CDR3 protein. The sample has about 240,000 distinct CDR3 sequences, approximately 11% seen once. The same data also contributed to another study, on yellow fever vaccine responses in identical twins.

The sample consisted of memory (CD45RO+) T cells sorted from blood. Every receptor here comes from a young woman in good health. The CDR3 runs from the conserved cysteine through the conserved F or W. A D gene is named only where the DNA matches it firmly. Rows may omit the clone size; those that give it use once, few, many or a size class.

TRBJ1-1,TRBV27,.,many,CASSPKVDREDEAFF,TGTGCCAGCAGTCCTAAGGTAGACAGAGAGGATGAAGCTTTCTTT
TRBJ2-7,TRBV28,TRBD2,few,CASSSIAGGAYEQYF,TGTGCCAGCAGCTCCATAGCGGGAGGTGCCTACGAGCAGTACTTC
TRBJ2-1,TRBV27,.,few,CASSLWGDSSYNEQFF,TGTGCCAGCAGTTTATGGGGGGACAGCTCCTACAATGAGCAGTTCTTC
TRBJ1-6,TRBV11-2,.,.,CASSLGDPLALHF,TGTGCCAGCAGCTTAGGGGACCCGTTGGCCCTCCACTTT
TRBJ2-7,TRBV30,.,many,CAWSTSGPYEQYF,TGTGCCTGGAGTACATCAGGGCCCTACGAGCAGTACTTC
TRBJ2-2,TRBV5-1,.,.,CASTEGGELVF,TGCGCCAGCACCGAGGGCGGGGAGCTGGTTTTT
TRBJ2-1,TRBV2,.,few,CASSELGTEQFF,TGTGCCAGCAGTGAACTGGGGACTGAGCAGTTCTTC
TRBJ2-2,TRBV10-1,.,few,CASSESERGVTGELFF,TGCGCCAGCAGTGAGTCGGAAAGGGGGGTCACCGGGGAGCTGTTTTTT
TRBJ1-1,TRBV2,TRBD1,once,CASRRQGLNTEAFF,TGTGCCAGCAGAAGACAGGGACTGAACACTGAAGCTTTCTTT
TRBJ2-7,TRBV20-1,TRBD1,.,CSALQGKTYEQYF,TGCAGTGCTTTACAGGGGAAAACCTACGAGCAGTACTTC
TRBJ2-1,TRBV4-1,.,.,CASSQGGNLGYNEQFF,TGCGCCAGCAGCCAAGGTGGGAACCTGGGCTACAATGAGCAGTTCTTC
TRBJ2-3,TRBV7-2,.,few,CASSFGPDEVDTQYF,TGTGCCAGCAGCTTCGGACCCGACGAGGTGGATACGCAGTATTTT
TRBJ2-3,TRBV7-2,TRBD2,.,CASSSGGWTDTQYF,TGTGCCAGCAGCTCCGGGGGGTGGACAGATACGCAGTATTTT
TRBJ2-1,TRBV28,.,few,CASTPRTLGHNEQFF,TGTGCCAGCACCCCTAGGACCCTCGGCCACAATGAGCAGTTCTTC
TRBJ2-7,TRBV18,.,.,CASSPAKDYISYEQYF,TGTGCCAGCTCACCCGCCAAGGACTACATCTCCTACGAGCAGTACTTC
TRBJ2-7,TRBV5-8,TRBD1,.,CASSLYGTGPYEQYF,TGTGCCAGCAGCTTGTATGGGACAGGGCCCTACGAGCAGTACTTC
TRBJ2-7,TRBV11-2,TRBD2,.,CASSPGTSNEQYF,TGTGCCAGCAGCCCCGGGACTAGCAACGAGCAGTACTTC
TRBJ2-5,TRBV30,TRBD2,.,CAWRAGLAVKETQYF,TGTGCCTGGCGAGCGGGACTAGCGGTTAAAGAGACCCAGTACTTC
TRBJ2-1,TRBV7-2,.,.,CASSPGARWNEQFF,TGTGCCAGCAGCCCGGGGGCAAGGTGGAATGAGCAGTTCTTC
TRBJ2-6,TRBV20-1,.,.,CSVGGRLSGANVLTF,TGCAGTGTAGGAGGTCGCCTCTCTGGGGCCAACGTCCTGACTTTC
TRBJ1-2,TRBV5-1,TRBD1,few,CASSLQGASYTF,TGCGCCAGCAGCTTGCAGGGGGCGAGCTACACCTTC
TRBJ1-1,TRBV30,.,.,CAWTPGGVLAFF,TGTGCCTGGACCCCCGGCGGGGTTTTAGCTTTCTTT
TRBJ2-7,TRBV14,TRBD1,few,CASSPRDRYYEQYF,TGTGCCAGCAGCCCCCGGGACAGATACTACGAGCAGTACTTC
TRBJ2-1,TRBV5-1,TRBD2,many,CASSLGGTSGSRHNEQFF,TGCGCCAGCAGCTTGGGGGGGACTAGCGGGAGTCGGCACAATGAGCAGTTCTTC
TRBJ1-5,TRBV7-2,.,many,CASVTDRNQPQHF,TGTGCCAGCGTAACAGACAGGAATCAGCCCCAGCATTTT
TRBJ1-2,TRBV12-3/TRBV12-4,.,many,CASSLWGSYGYTF,TGTGCCAGCAGTTTATGGGGGTCCTATGGCTACACCTTC
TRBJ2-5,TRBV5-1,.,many,CASSPGGTEETQYF,TGCGCCAGCAGCCCGGGGGGGACAGAAGAGACCCAGTACTTC
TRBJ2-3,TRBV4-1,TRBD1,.,CASSQATGAGTDTQYF,TGCGCCAGCAGCCAAGCAACAGGGGCTGGGACAGATACGCAGTATTTT
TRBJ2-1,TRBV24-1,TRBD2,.,CATSDLTSGKNEQFF,TGTGCCACCAGTGATTTGACTAGCGGTAAGAATGAGCAGTTCTTC
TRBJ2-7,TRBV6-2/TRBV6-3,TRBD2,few,CASSYGASGIAEQYF,TGTGCCAGCAGTTACGGCGCTAGCGGGATTGCCGAGCAGTACTTC
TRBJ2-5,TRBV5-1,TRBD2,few,CASSLVPGGPRETQYF,TGCGCCAGCAGCTTGGTCCCGGGAGGGCCTAGGGAGACCCAGTACTTC
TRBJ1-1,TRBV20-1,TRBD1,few,CSAEYRGRTEAFF,TGCAGTGCTGAGTACAGGGGGCGGACTGAAGCTTTCTTT
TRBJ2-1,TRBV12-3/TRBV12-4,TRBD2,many,CASRGTSVHNEQFF,TGTGCCAGCAGGGGGACTAGCGTTCACAATGAGCAGTTCTTC
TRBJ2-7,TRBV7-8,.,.,CASSLNSGTHEQYF,TGTGCCAGCAGCTTAAATTCCGGGACCCACGAGCAGTACTTC
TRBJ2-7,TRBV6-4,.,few,CAPKEGTSYEQYF,TGTGCCCCCAAAGAGGGGACGTCTTACGAGCAGTACTTC
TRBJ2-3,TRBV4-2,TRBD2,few,CASSQGRSGGGTDTQYF,TGTGCCAGCAGCCAAGGTCGGTCTGGGGGGGGCACAGATACGCAGTATTTT
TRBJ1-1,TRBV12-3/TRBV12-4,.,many,CASSWDIRRAFF,TGTGCCAGCAGCTGGGACATCCGGCGCGCTTTCTTT
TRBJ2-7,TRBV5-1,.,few,CASSPLRQRGSEQYF,TGCGCCAGCAGCCCCCTCCGACAACGAGGGAGCGAGCAGTACTTC
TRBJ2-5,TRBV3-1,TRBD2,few,CASSRGLAGVRETQYF,TGTGCCAGCAGCCGAGGACTAGCGGGAGTACGAGAGACCCAGTACTTC
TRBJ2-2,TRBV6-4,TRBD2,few,CASSDSGDLAVGELFF,TGTGCCAGCAGTGACTCGGGGGACCTAGCGGTCGGGGAGCTGTTTTTT
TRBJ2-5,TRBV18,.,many,CASSQNLARGETQYF,TGTGCCAGCTCACAAAACCTAGCAAGAGGAGAGACCCAGTACTTC
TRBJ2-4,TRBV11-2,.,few,CASSQEWIQYF,TGTGCCAGCAGTCAGGAATGGATTCAGTACTTC